Following are 25 T cell receptor beta chains from one sample sequenced in a study of T cell responses to AZD1222 COVID-19 vaccine. Sequencing used immunoSEQ multiplex PCR; TCRdb keeps in-frame clones, though not all of them. The sample contains approximately 88,000 clones, 92% of which appear only once. Source: peripheral blood, taken on day 0 of AZD1222 vaccination. The receptors originated from an adult in good health.

The chain joins TRBV28 to TRBJ1-6; D is unclear. Trimming left V 6 bases short and J 9 bases short, with 9 bases between. The V gene's germline CDR1 is MDHEN and CDR2 SYDVKM. The CDR3 length is 12 residues. The CDR3 sequence is CASSLQISPLHF. CDR3 sequence (DNA): TGTGCCAGCAGCCTGCAGATTTCACCCCTCCACTTT.

The rearrangement links TRBV7-2 to TRBJ1-2, with 7 positions matching TRBD1. The trim removed 5 bases at V and 8 bases at J, leaving 8 bases unmatched. Per the germline V gene, CDR1 is SGHTA and CDR2 is FQGNSA. The CDR3 is made up of 13 amino acids. The CDR3 DNA follows: TGTGCCAGCAGCGCTGACAGGGTTGGAGGCTACACCTTC. Translated, it gives CASSADRVGGYTF.

V gene TRBV5-1 combines with J gene TRBJ1-6; weak D call: TRBD1 (5 bases). Germline CDR1 is SGHRS and CDR2 is YFSETQ. V lost 1 base and J lost 0, with 8 bases in between. The CDR3 consists of 16 residues. In nucleotides, the CDR3 is TGCGCCAGCAGCTTGAGACAGAGCTCCTATAATTCACCCCTCCACTTT. This translates into CASSLRQSSYNSPLHF.

The chain combines TRBV10-3 with TRBJ2-1, with D perhaps matching TRBD2 (6 bases). V was cut by 5 bases and J by 5 bases, with 13 bases left in between. Per germline, CDR1 ENHRY and CDR2 SYGVKD. The CDR3 length is 14 residues. Here the CDR3 DNA reads TGTGCCATCAGTAAACTAGCTTTCCACAATGAGCAGTTCTTC. This codes for CAISKLAFHNEQFF.

This clone has only one observation. This sequence joins TRBV29-1 and TRBJ2-6; 9 nucleotides line up with TRBD1. In germline, CDR1 is SQVTM, CDR2 ANQGSEA. The V and J ends lost 4 bases and 3 bases, in that order; junction bases with no gene match: 10. This CDR3 is built from 17 residues. CDR3 bases: TGCAGCGTTGTTTTCGGACAGGGGTTTTGTGGGGCCAACGTCCTGACTTTC. Protein sequence: CSVVFGQGFCGANVLTF.

This chain joins TRBV9 and TRBJ2-1; 14 bases match TRBD2. Per germline, CDR1 SGDLS and CDR2 YYNGEE. The CDR3 extends over 17 amino acids. V was pared by 1 base and J by 7 bases, with 7 bases of the junction left unmatched. The CDR3 region is CASSVQPGLAGENEQFF. In DNA, the CDR3 is TGTGCCAGCAGCGTACAACCGGGACTAGCGGGAGAAAATGAGCAGTTCTTC.

V is TRBV4-1 and J is TRBJ2-5; a possible D gene is TRBD1 (5 bases). The length of the CDR3 is 14 residues. The germline V and J ends were trimmed by 0 bases and 5 bases, with 10 bases remaining between them. CDR1 is MGHRA, CDR2 YSYEKL, per germline. The CDR3 nucleotides are TGCGCCAGCAGCCAAGATGGGGCTTCCGAGACCCAGTACTTC. Encoded protein: CASSQDGASETQYF.

The chain employs TRBV10-3 and TRBJ2-3; a possible D gene is TRBD1 (6 bases). The length of the CDR3 is 18 residues. Trimming pared 0 bases from V and 3 bases from J, leaving 19 bases between. Germline-derived CDR1 and CDR2 are ENHRY and SYGVKD. The CDR3 loop reads CAISESVHTGSGTDTQYF. The CDR3, as DNA: TGTGCCATCAGTGAGTCGGTACACACAGGGAGCGGTACAGATACGCAGTATTTT.

The V gene is TRBV19, the J gene TRBJ2-1; possibly TRBD1 or TRBD2 for D (6 bases each). Germline V gene lookup returns CDR1 LNHDA and CDR2 SQIVND (reference sequence). The CDR3 contains 14 residues. Trimming stripped 7 bases from V and 0 bases from J, with 10 bases between. CDR3 sequence (DNA): TGTGCCAGTAAAGGGGGAGGCTCCTACAATGAGCAGTTCTTC. This encodes CASKGGGSYNEQFF.

The chain recombines TRBV6-5 with TRBJ2-2; D is ambiguous. In germline, CDR1 is MNHEY, CDR2 SVGAGI. Trimming cost V 3 bases and J 5 bases, with 4 bases left between them. The CDR3 loop spans 12 amino acids. The CDR3 DNA reads TGTGCCAGCAGTTATAGGACCGGGGAGCTGTTTTTT. Protein: CASSYRTGELFF.

This sequence joins TRBV9 and TRBJ2-7, with TRBD2 matching over 9 bases. The CDR3 is made up of 15 amino acids. The germline gives CDR1 SGDLS, CDR2 YYNGEE. Losses at the gene ends were 0 bases for V and 5 bases for J; bases not matched to a gene: 6. CDR3 amino acids: CASSVELAGGDEQYF. CDR3 nucleotide sequence: TGTGCCAGCAGCGTAGAACTAGCGGGCGGGGACGAGCAGTACTTC. The full variable domain, with the rest looked up from reference TRBV9 and TRBJ2-7, is DSGVTQTPKHLITATGQRVTLRCSPRSGDLSVYWYQQSLDQGLQFLIQYYNGEERAKGNILERFSAQQFPDLHSELNLSSLELGDSALYFCASSVELAGGDEQYFGPGTRLTVT.

For this clone: Mismatch with germline at one junction end may stem from a read error. The rearrangement uses TRBV7-7 and TRBJ2-1; weak D call: TRBD1 (6 bases). The length of the CDR3 is 14 residues. Germline CDR1 and CDR2: SSHAT and FNYEAQ (reference sequence). DNA for the CDR3: TGTGCTAGCAGCTTAGCTCCTCTAGGGGGTGAGCAGTTCTTC. It yields the protein CASSLAPLGGEQFF.

J is TRBJ2-1 and V is TRBV4-1; D could derive from TRBD1 or TRBD2 (5 bases each). This CDR3 is 18 amino acids long. V was pared by 7 bases and J by 0 bases, with 22 bases between. CDR1 is MGHRA and CDR2 is YSYEKL in the germline V gene. The CDR3 protein is CASKQERVGESSYNEQFF. In DNA form, the CDR3 reads TGCGCCAGCAAACAAGAGAGGGTAGGGGAAAGCTCCTACAATGAGCAGTTCTTC.

This sequence joins TRBV5-3 and TRBJ2-3; 16 nucleotides line up with TRBD2. TRBV5-3 qualifies as an ORF whose function is uncertain. The CDR3 contains 19 residues. The J segment lost 6 bases and the V segment lost 2 bases, leaving 12 bases of the junction unmatched. The CDR3 sequence: CARSFVTGTSGRGRDTQYF. The CDR3 coding sequence is TGTGCCAGAAGCTTCGTTACCGGGACTAGCGGGAGGGGACGGGATACGCAGTATTTT.

The rearrangement links TRBV28 to TRBJ2-3; the D is unclear. From germline, CDR1 is MDHEN and CDR2 SYDVKM. The CDR3 extends over 13 amino acids. With 11 bases removed from V and 0 bases from J, the gap between germline ends came to 12 bases. This chain's CDR3 is CASHIDSTDTQYF. The CDR3, as DNA: TGTGCCTCCCATATCGATAGCACAGATACGCAGTATTTT.

J is TRBJ2-7 and V is TRBV6-6; TRBD2 matches 7 bases. Germline CDR1 reads MNHNY; CDR2 reads SVGAGI (reference sequence). V lost 9 bases to trimming and J lost 0 bases; unmatched junction nucleotides: 11. CDR3 size: 15 residues. The CDR3 spells CASGPGRSSSYEQYF. In DNA form, the CDR3 reads TGTGCCAGTGGCCCCGGGAGGTCCAGCTCCTACGAGCAGTACTTC.

The rearrangement joins TRBV7-8 to TRBJ2-7; D is ambiguous. Trimming cost V 1 base and J 1 base, with 5 bases left between them. Germline-derived CDR1 and CDR2 are SGHVS and FQNEAQ. The CDR3 is made up of 13 amino acids. CDR3 residues: CASSLGASYEQYF. For the CDR3, the DNA is TGTGCCAGCAGCTTAGGCGCTTCCTACGAGCAGTACTTC.

V gene TRBV5-1 combines with J gene TRBJ1-1, with 7 bases that match TRBD1. V gave up 2 bases and J gave up 4 bases; unmatched junction bases: 8. Germline assignment: CDR1 SGHRS and CDR2 YFSETQ. This CDR3 comprises 15 residues. CDR3 sequence reads: CASSLTTGKGTEAFF. The CDR3 region has the DNA TGCGCCAGCAGCTTAACGACAGGGAAGGGCACTGAAGCTTTCTTT.

The chain carries TRBV6-2 or TRBV6-3 and TRBJ2-1; 7 bases map to TRBD1. The length of the CDR3 is 18 residues. Germline CDR1 MNHEY, CDR2 SVGEGT. Germline trimming cut 3 bases from V and 7 bases from J; bases unmatched to any gene: 18. CDR3 in DNA: TGTGCCAGCAGTTATCCCAACCTACAGGGGACCCTCTGGAATGAGCAGTTCTTC. It yields the protein CASSYPNLQGTLWNEQFF.

The rearrangement joins TRBV7-2 to TRBJ1-1; no reliable D call. Germline values: CDR1 SGHTA, CDR2 FQGNSA. The CDR3 spans 14 residues. Trimming removed 5 bases at V and 1 base at J, with 11 bases between. For the CDR3, the DNA is TGTGCCAGCAGCCCCGGACCGTGGAACACTGAAGCTTTCTTT. This translates into CASSPGPWNTEAFF.

The V and J genes are TRBV30 and TRBJ2-3; no clear D. Germline lookup yields CDR1 GTSNPN and CDR2 SVGIG (reference sequence). V shed 5 bases and J shed 1 base, with 16 bases lying between them. The CDR3 is 15 amino acids. CDR3 sequence reads: CAWARDAGGTDTQYF. The CDR3 DNA reads as TGTGCCTGGGCAAGAGACGCAGGAGGCACAGATACGCAGTATTTT.

J is TRBJ2-1 and V is TRBV9; 14 bases fit TRBD2. V dropped 5 bases and J dropped 2; count of bases not matched to a gene: 6. This CDR3 region has 17 residues. Per germline, CDR1 SGDLS and CDR2 YYNGEE. CDR3 in DNA: TGTGCCAGCAGTAAGACTAGCGGGAGGGGTGCCTACAATGAGCAGTTCTTC. It yields the protein CASSKTSGRGAYNEQFF. Looking up the rest from reference TRBV9 and TRBJ2-1 gives the full variable domain: DSGVTQTPKHLITATGQRVTLRCSPRSGDLSVYWYQQSLDQGLQFLIQYYNGEERAKGNILERFSAQQFPDLHSELNLSSLELGDSALYFCASSKTSGRGAYNEQFFGPGTRLTVL.

As DNA, the CDR3 is TGTGCCAGTAGAGCGACAGGGGGCAGAACAGATACGCAGTATTTT. Translating gives CASRATGGRTDTQYF. The J gene is TRBJ2-3, the V gene TRBV19, with TRBD1 identical over 10 bases. The CDR3 spans 15 residues. Germline CDR1 reads LNHDA; CDR2 reads SQIVND (reference sequence). V lost 6 bases and J lost 3; bases outside the gene matches: 6.

The chain joins TRBV10-2 to TRBJ1-1, with D perhaps TRBD1 (5 bases). The germline gives CDR1 WSHSY, CDR2 SAAADI. The length of the CDR3 is 13 residues. V shed 6 bases and J shed 3 bases, with 11 bases lying between them. In DNA form, the CDR3 reads TGCGCCAGCAGCGAGGACATTGACACTGAAGCTTTCTTT. It is translated as CASSEDIDTEAFF.

The V gene is TRBV14, the J gene TRBJ1-2; the D is unclear. The CDR3 runs to 15 residues. The ends were cut back, 4 bases at V and 5 bases at J, with 17 bases in the middle. Germline loops: CDR1 SGHDN, CDR2 FVKESK. The CDR3 region has the DNA TGTGCCAGCAGCCCTCGAGTTGACATCCGATATGGCTACACCTTC. It encodes CASSPRVDIRYGYTF.